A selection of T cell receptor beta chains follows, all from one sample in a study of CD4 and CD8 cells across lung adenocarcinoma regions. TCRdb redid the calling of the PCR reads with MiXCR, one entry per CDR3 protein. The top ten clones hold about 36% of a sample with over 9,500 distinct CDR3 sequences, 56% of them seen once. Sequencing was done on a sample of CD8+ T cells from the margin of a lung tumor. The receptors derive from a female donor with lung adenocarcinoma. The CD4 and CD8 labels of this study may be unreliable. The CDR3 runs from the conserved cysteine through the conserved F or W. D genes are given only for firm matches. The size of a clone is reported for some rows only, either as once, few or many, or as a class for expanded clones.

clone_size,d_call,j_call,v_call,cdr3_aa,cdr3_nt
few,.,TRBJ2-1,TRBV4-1,CASSQDLVGSASYNEQFF,TGCGCCAGCAGCCAAGATCTTGTCGGGAGTGCGTCCTACAATGAGCAGTTCTTC
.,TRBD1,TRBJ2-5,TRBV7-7,CASSRGVGGTDTQYF,TGTGCTAGCAGCCGGGGAGTAGGGGGCACAGATACCCAGTACTTC
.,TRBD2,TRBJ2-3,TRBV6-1,CASSPSGGRNTETQYF,TGTGCCAGCAGTCCTAGCGGGGGCCGTAACACAGAGACGCAGTACTTT
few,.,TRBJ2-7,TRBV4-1,CASSPITGWFYEQYF,TGCGCCAGCAGCCCTATAACAGGTTGGTTCTACGAGCAGTACTTC
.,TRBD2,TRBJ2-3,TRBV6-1,CASRGSGDRATDTQYF,TGTGCCAGCAGGGGTAGCGGGGACCGAGCCACAGATACGCAGTATTTT
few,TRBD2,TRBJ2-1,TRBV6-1,CATTNPGLAAEQFF,TGTGCCACCACGAATCCGGGACTAGCAGCAGAGCAGTTCTTC
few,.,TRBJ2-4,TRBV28,CASSPKNIQYF,TGTGCCAGCAGCCCGAAAAACATTCAGTACTTC
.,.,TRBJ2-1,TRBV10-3,CAISVDNNEQFF,TGTGCCATCAGTGTGGATAACAATGAGCAGTTCTTC
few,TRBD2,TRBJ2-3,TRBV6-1,CASGTSGLGPDTQYF,TGTGCCAGCGGAACTAGCGGGCTCGGGCCAGATACGCAGTATTTT
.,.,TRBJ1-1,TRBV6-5,CASSWGTNTGAIF,TGTGCCAGCAGTTGGGGGACTAACACTGGAGCTATCTTT
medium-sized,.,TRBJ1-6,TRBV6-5,CASSYSNGPLHF,TGTGCCAGCAGTTACTCGAACGGCCCCCTCCACTTT
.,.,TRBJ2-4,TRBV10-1,CGSREGGAKGTQYF,TGCGGCAGCAGGGAGGGGGGTGCTAAAGGTACTCAGTACTTT
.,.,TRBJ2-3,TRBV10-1,CASSDRHATDTQYF,TGCGCCAGCAGTGACAGACATGCCACAGATACGCAGTATTTT
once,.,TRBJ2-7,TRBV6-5,CASSLTGGEQYF,TGTGCCAGCAGTTTGACAGGTGGTGAGCAGTACTTC
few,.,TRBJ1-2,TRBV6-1,CASSGTSNYGYTF,TGTGCCAGCAGTGGAACTTCAAACTATGGCTACACCTTC
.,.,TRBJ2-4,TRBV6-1,CGSSGVRVGNTQYF,TGTGGCAGCTCGGGGGTGAGAGTCGGAAACACTCAGTACTTC
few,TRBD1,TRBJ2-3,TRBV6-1,CATGTGGSDTQYF,TGTGCCACCGGGACAGGGGGGTCAGATACGCAGTATTTT
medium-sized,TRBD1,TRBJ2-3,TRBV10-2,CASSEPPARGTADTQYF,TGCGCCAGCAGTGAGCCGCCCGCCAGGGGGACGGCAGATACGCAGTATTTT
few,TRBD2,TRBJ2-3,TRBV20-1,CSARDPTSGGDTQYF,TGCAGTGCTAGAGATCCGACTAGCGGTGGAGATACGCAGTATTTT
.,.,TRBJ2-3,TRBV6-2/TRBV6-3,CARGYGGGDKDTQYF,TGTGCCAGGGGTTACGGGGGAGGGGACAAAGATACCCAGTACTTT